The clone carrying this T cell receptor beta chain was detected only a few times. The V gene lost 6 bases and the J gene lost 8 bases, with 13 bases spanning the gap. The CDR3 contains 12 residues. This sample is part of a study of Graves' ophthalmopathy and Graves' hyperthyroidism. RNA transcripts yielded amplified TCR beta CDR3 regions. First-round RT-PCR used HTBI primers; second-round multiplex PCR followed. In TCRdb, the multiplex PCR reads were re-called with MiXCR into one record per CDR3 protein. The profile shows about 740,000 distinct CDR3 sequences, around 40% of them singletons. Sequencing was done on a sample of peripheral blood. The chain links TRBV12-3 or TRBV12-4 to TRBJ1-1, with D uncertain. This TCR derives from an adult man with Graves' ophthalmopathy. CDR3 loop: CASSFGVSEAFF. DNA of the CDR3: TGTGCCAGCAGCTTTGGGGTTAGCGAAGCTTTCTTT.